This TCR beta chain was recovered during a study of blood T cell repertoires in COVID-19. For the study at large: T cells, B-cell-depleted T cells, or PBMCs supplied cDNA or gDNA.

In the original workflow: The assay estimated nucleated cells by amplifying reference gene primers. Data came from immunoSEQ multiplex PCR; TCRdb stores just in-frame clones and leaves some out. V, J and clone size were drawn from that table, and D and trimming were deduced from the DNA. This table holds approximately 12,000 clones, approximately 85% found once. This clone was counted only a few times. CDR1 and CDR2 (germline): SGHAT, FQDESV (reference sequence). This CDR3 has 15 residues. The V segment lost 3 bases and the J segment 0 bases; nucleotides outside the gene matches: 4. This sequence was found in a woman in her fifties or sixties with acute or convalescent COVID-19. Source material: peripheral blood. The chain recombines TRBV11-1 with TRBJ1-1; 7 bases fit TRBD1. The CDR3 nucleotides are TGTGCCAGCAGCTTTCAAGGGACAGTGAACACTGAAGCTTTCTTT. It yields the protein CASSFQGTVNTEAFF.